This is a list of T cell receptor beta chains from one sample in a study of graft-versus-host responses after intestinal transplantation. No antigen is known for these receptors. Repertoires were generated with immunoSEQ multiplex PCR, while TCRdb's copy carries only in-frame clones and drops some. The top ten hold 2.5% to 3.5% of the sample, which has 95,000 to 150,000 clones, roughly 95% seen once. This sample comprised unstimulated CD8+ T cells sorted from spleen or lymph node cells, obtained before intestinal transplant. The source is a human donor who received an intestinal transplant. The CDR3 runs from the conserved cysteine through the conserved F or W. D genes are given only for firm matches. Clone size is stated in some rows and not others, as once, few, many or a class when expanded.

clone_size d_call j_call v_call cdr3_aa cdr3_nt
NA TRBD1 TRBJ2-1 TRBV25-1 CASSEFDRGVYNEQFF TGTGCCAGCAGTGAATTCGACAGGGGGGTTTACAATGAGCAGTTCTTC
NA NA TRBJ2-7 TRBV7-6 CASSPAGEQYF TGTGCCAGCAGCCCGGCAGGCGAGCAGTACTTC
NA TRBD2 TRBJ2-7 TRBV28 CASSFLLAGNEQYF TGTGCCAGCAGTTTTTTACTAGCGGGAAACGAGCAGTACTTC
NA NA TRBJ2-1 TRBV19 CASSPGTLGYEQFF TGTGCCAGTAGCCCCGGGACCCTCGGCTATGAGCAGTTCTTC
NA TRBD2 TRBJ2-5 TRBV7-3 CASSPQREEETQYF TGTGCCAGCAGCCCCCAGCGGGAGGAGGAGACCCAGTACTTC
NA NA TRBJ2-3 TRBV19 CASSPRTFTDTQYF TGTGCCAGTAGTCCGAGGACCTTCACAGATACGCAGTATTTT
NA TRBD2 TRBJ2-7 TRBV2 CASSRSSGGSYEQYF TGTGCCAGCAGTCGTTCTAGCGGGGGGTCCTACGAGCAGTACTTC
NA NA TRBJ2-7 TRBV5-1 CASSTQSLRPYEQYF TGCGCCAGCAGCACACAGAGTCTGCGACCCTACGAGCAGTACTTC
NA TRBD1 TRBJ2-3 TRBV19 CASMGTGVRDTQYF TGTGCCAGTATGGGGACAGGGGTGAGAGATACGCAGTATTTT
NA TRBD2 TRBJ2-7 TRBV4-2 CASSHLSSGNYEQYF TGTGCCAGCAGCCATCTGTCTAGCGGGAACTACGAGCAGTACTTC
NA NA TRBJ2-7 TRBV27 CASSGYRDNSYEQYF TGTGCCAGCAGTGGCTACCGGGACAACTCCTACGAGCAGTACTTC
NA TRBD2 TRBJ2-7 TRBV5-6 CASAPKWVAGGEQYF TGTGCCAGCGCCCCAAAATGGGTAGCGGGAGGGGAGCAGTACTTC
NA NA TRBJ1-2 TRBV6-1 CASTSKGPPFGYTF TGTGCCAGCACGAGCAAAGGGCCTCCTTTTGGCTACACCTTC
NA NA TRBJ2-1 TRBV7-6 CASSLRDSYNEQFF TGTGCCAGCAGCTTACGAGACTCCTACAATGAGCAGTTCTTC
NA TRBD2 TRBJ2-2 TRBV25-1 CATRGGSNTGELFF TGTGCCACCAGAGGCGGGAGTAACACCGGGGAGCTGTTTTTT
NA TRBD1 TRBJ2-2 TRBV11-3 CASSLDRATTGGRAGELFF TGTGCCAGCAGCTTAGATCGGGCAACGACAGGGGGCAGGGCCGGGGAGCTGTTTTTT
NA NA TRBJ2-1 TRBV15 CATSRGPGRALYNEQFF TGTGCCACCAGCAGAGGCCCGGGTAGGGCTCTCTACAATGAGCAGTTCTTC
NA NA TRBJ2-7 TRBV7-9 CASSPYRVSLFSYEQYF TGTGCCAGCAGCCCATACCGGGTCTCCTTATTCTCCTACGAGCAGTACTTC
NA NA TRBJ1-5 TRBV7-9 CASSLEAPSRGAQHF TGTGCCAGCAGCTTAGAGGCACCCAGCCGGGGAGCCCAGCATTTT
NA TRBD2 TRBJ2-1 TRBV5-4 CASSFASGSYNEQFF TGTGCCAGCAGCTTTGCTAGCGGGTCCTACAATGAGCAGTTCTTC
NA TRBD2 TRBJ2-7 TRBV15 CATSRDQGSGRDEQYF TGTGCCACCAGCAGAGATCAGGGGAGCGGGAGGGACGAGCAGTACTTC
NA NA TRBJ2-7 TRBV14 CASSPQAALRRGSYEQYF TGTGCCAGCAGCCCACAGGCGGCTCTTAGGAGGGGCTCCTACGAGCAGTACTTC
NA TRBD1 TRBJ2-7 TRBV7-9 CASSNSGQGLYEQYF TGTGCCAGCAGTAACTCGGGACAGGGTCTCTACGAGCAGTACTTC
NA TRBD2 TRBJ2-7 TRBV6-6 CASSQLAGGVDEQYF TGTGCCAGCAGTCAACTAGCGGGAGGGGTCGACGAGCAGTACTTC
NA TRBD1 TRBJ1-5 TRBV27 CASSFAGGANQPQHF TGTGCCAGCAGTTTCGCAGGGGGCGCGAATCAGCCCCAGCATTTT
NA NA TRBJ1-4 TRBV4-1 CASSQGGQGLGEEKLFF TGCGCCAGCAGCCAAGGGGGTCAGGGGCTCGGGGAGGAAAAACTGTTTTTT
NA TRBD1 TRBJ2-7 TRBV30 CAWSVGDRDRCEQYF TGTGCCTGGAGTGTGGGTGACAGGGATCGATGCGAGCAGTACTTC
NA NA TRBJ2-7 TRBV27 CASSLSGRNYEQYF TGTGCCAGCAGTTTATCAGGGAGAAACTACGAGCAGTACTTC
few NA TRBJ2-7 TRBV28 CASSSPYEQYF TGTGCCAGCAGTTCCCCCTACGAGCAGTACTTC
NA TRBD2 TRBJ2-5 TRBV4-1 CASSQEWAGVRQETQYF TGCGCCAGCAGCCAAGAATGGGCGGGGGTTAGACAAGAGACCCAGTACTTC
NA TRBD1 TRBJ2-7 TRBV27 CASSLGTGGLYEQYF TGTGCCAGCAGTTTGGGGACAGGGGGCCTCTACGAGCAGTACTTC
NA NA TRBJ1-2 TRBV28 CASSFGQGAGYTF TGTGCCAGCAGTTTTGGGCAGGGCGCCGGCTACACCTTC